The source of this T cell receptor beta chain is a study of T cell repertoires in cytomegalovirus infection. As for the study in general: HLA-C-restricted CMV epitopes, recently identified, and well-studied HLA-B-restricted ones were used by the study. Findings and limits, study-wide: Pooled public TCR beta family frequency picked out CMV carriers with the relevant HLA. HLA-C-restricted CMV-specific TCR beta clonotypes prevailed in the ex vivo response.

This clonotype appeared many times. The antigen is not known. TCRdb analysed the reads with MiXCR anew, one entry per CDR3 protein. The sample consists of under 850,000 distinct CDR3 sequences, approximately 33% of them appearing once. V dropped 6 bases and J dropped 1 base, with 9 bases sitting between them. The CDR3 spans 13 residues. The clonotype was recovered from a human donor in good health (CMV status not recorded). Some clones in this sample may be carry-over from other donors' samples. The V call is TRBV12-3 or TRBV12-4, the J call TRBJ2-5; D unclear. The material was cultured PBMCs, obtained from culture after CMV antigen stimulation. The CDR3 here is CASRPSTQETQYF. The CDR3 DNA follows: TGTGCCAGCAGACCCAGTACCCAAGAGACCCAGTACTTC.